This entry lists 10 T cell receptor beta chains sequenced from one sample in a study of blood T cell repertoires in COVID-19. Only in-frame clones appear in the TCRdb table, and some are missing; sequencing was by immunoSEQ multiplex PCR. The repertoire holds roughly 130,000 clones, with about nine tenths as singletons. Sequenced material: peripheral blood. The origin of the receptors is a man in his fifties with active COVID-19.

The chain is built from TRBV5-8 and TRBJ1-5, with 8 bases identical to TRBD1. Germline lookup yields CDR1 SGHTS and CDR2 YDEGEE. The CDR3 consists of 16 residues. The J segment lost 4 bases and the V segment lost 5 bases, leaving 11 bases of the junction unmatched. CDR3 residues: CASRDHGTGGNQPQHF. The CDR3 DNA follows: TGTGCCAGCAGAGACCATGGGACAGGAGGGAATCAGCCCCAGCATTTT.

The chain links TRBV7-3 to TRBJ1-2; D is unresolved. Germline V lookup: CDR1 SGHTA, CDR2 FQGTGA. This CDR3 has 13 amino acids. V lost 5 bases to trimming and J lost 8 bases, with 15 bases between them. CDR3 loop: CASSQAGKGGYTF. As DNA, the CDR3 is TGTGCCAGCAGCCAAGCGGGAAAAGGGGGCTACACCTTC.

The chain couples TRBV6-1 to TRBJ1-5; 7 nucleotides agree with TRBD1. Germline assignment: CDR1 MNHNS and CDR2 SASEGT. This CDR3 spans 15 amino acids. V lost 3 bases and J lost 4; bases outside the gene matches: 6. CDR3 sequence (DNA): TGTGCCAGCAGTGATTGGGACAGAGGGAATCAGCCCCAGCATTTT. This codes for CASSDWDRGNQPQHF.

This clone was recorded only once. The chain joins TRBV21-1 to TRBJ2-7; TRBD2 is taken as the D call from the table, unchecked against the DNA. TRBV21-1 is a documented pseudogene. This CDR3 has 17 amino acids. CDR3 region: CASSKVPVKFRSYEQYV. The CDR3 DNA is TGTGCCAGCAGCAAAGTCCCGGTGAAATTTAGATCCTACGAGCAGTACGTC.

The chain carries TRBV27 and TRBJ2-7; TRBD2 might be the D (6 bases). The V end was cut by 6 bases, the J end by 4 bases, with 19 bases between. The germline CDR1 and CDR2 sequences are MNHEY and SMNVEV (reference sequence). The CDR3 totals 15 residues. This chain's CDR3 is CASSLAIGTSYEQYF. CDR3 bases: TGTGCCAGCAGCCTCGCCATAGGGACTTCGTACGAGCAGTACTTC.

The chain employs TRBV12-3 or TRBV12-4 and TRBJ1-5, with D uncertain. Trimming removed 8 bases at V and 0 bases at J, with 8 bases between. The CDR3 extends over 13 amino acids. As DNA, the CDR3 is TGTGCCAGCCGCGAGGGTAGCAATCAGCCCCAGCATTTT. Its protein is CASREGSNQPQHF.

This clone has a handful of counts. The chain recombines TRBV19 with TRBJ1-6; TRBD1 agrees at 7 bases. Germline loops: CDR1 LNHDA, CDR2 SQIVND (reference sequence). V lost 7 bases to trimming and J lost 9 bases; unmatched junction nucleotides: 6. This CDR3 is built from 13 residues. The CDR3 nucleotides read TGTGCCAGTAACTCCAGGGGGAGTTCACCCCTCCACTTT. Translating gives CASNSRGSSPLHF.

The chain links TRBV3-1 (or the pseudogene TRBV3-2) to TRBJ2-5; D possibly corresponds to TRBD2 (5 bases). CDR1 is LGHDT and CDR2 is YNNKEL in the germline V gene (reference sequence). V dropped 0 bases and J dropped 7 bases, with 18 bases sitting between them. This CDR3 region has 16 residues. CDR3 sequence: CASSQDPQVGGGTQYF. Here the CDR3 DNA reads TGTGCCAGCAGCCAAGATCCGCAGGTCGGAGGTGGGACCCAGTACTTC.

V and J are TRBV18 and TRBJ2-1, with D perhaps matching TRBD2 (6 bases). The CDR3 runs to 14 residues. Germline assignment: CDR1 KGHSH and CDR2 LQKENI. Trimming removed 2 bases from V and 6 bases from J, with 11 bases in between. CDR3 protein: CASSPAVAVNEQFF. CDR3 DNA sequence: TGTGCCAGCTCACCAGCGGTAGCGGTCAATGAGCAGTTCTTC.

The V call is TRBV9, the J call TRBJ2-1; 10 bases fit TRBD2. This CDR3 comprises 15 residues. Germline V gene sequence: CDR1 SGDLS, CDR2 YYNGEE. V dropped 4 bases and J dropped 9; count of bases not matched to a gene: 10. CDR3 loop: CASSHGLAEESEQFF. CDR3 nucleotide sequence: TGTGCCAGCAGCCATGGACTAGCGGAGGAAAGTGAGCAGTTCTTC. The whole variable domain, filled in from reference TRBV9 and TRBJ2-1, reads DSGVTQTPKHLITATGQRVTLRCSPRSGDLSVYWYQQSLDQGLQFLIQYYNGEERAKGNILERFSAQQFPDLHSELNLSSLELGDSALYFCASSHGLAEESEQFFGPGTRLTVL.